This TCR beta chain was profiled in a study of T cell responses to AZD1222 COVID-19 vaccine. The study pooled second doses at about 4 or about 12 weeks. This clone was observed a handful of times. Trimming at V came to 2 bases and at J to 4 bases, leaving 5 bases not matched to a gene. The CDR3 is made up of 16 amino acids. From germline, CDR1 is MNHEY and CDR2 SMNVEV (reference sequence). Clones were read by immunoSEQ multiplex PCR, and TCRdb kept only the in-frame ones, dropping some. This sample has fewer than 150,000 clones, with about 89% found just once. The source was peripheral blood, collected 28 days after the second AZD1222 dose. The TCR originated in an adult who received the AZD1222 COVID-19 vaccine. The rearrangement joins TRBV27 to TRBJ1-2; 12 nucleotides agree with TRBD1. The CDR3 spells CASSLAGTGGFYGYTF. In nucleotides, the CDR3 is TGTGCCAGCAGTTTAGCTGGGACAGGGGGCTTCTATGGCTACACCTTC.